Listed below are T cell receptor beta chains from one sample, sequenced in a study of CD8 T cells in ankylosing spondylitis. Each CDR3 protein is one row after TCRdb ran MiXCR on the 5' RACE reads. Of some 120,000 distinct CDR3 sequences listed, approximately 14% were seen once; the top ten hold under 3%. Material: blood, either unsorted or a sorted T cell fraction (not recorded which). Source of these receptors: a female donor with ankylosing spondylitis or in good health (not recorded which). CDR3s leave out the opening cysteine and the closing phenylalanine or tryptophan.

v_call,j_call,cdr3_aa
TRBV6-2/TRBV6-3,TRBJ2-7,ASSYPSYEQY
TRBV9,TRBJ2-3,ASSVRGSLGDTQY
TRBV5-1,TRBJ2-4,ASSTGVDSNIQY
TRBV20-1,TRBJ1-1,SARGDSHFGAEAF
TRBV11-2,TRBJ2-7,ASSFPTLGEQY
TRBV12-3/TRBV12-4,TRBJ2-5,ASSDVGVEETQY
TRBV7-9,TRBJ2-1,ASGPRLAGVNNEQF
TRBV7-3,TRBJ2-2,ASSLLSGTGELF
TRBV15,TRBJ2-3,ATSTQGGVDTQY
TRBV20-1,TRBJ2-7,SARGHQIYEQY
TRBV12-3/TRBV12-4,TRBJ2-3,ASSLLPSGRAWSPDTQY
TRBV5-6,TRBJ2-1,ASSLDGFFYNEQF
TRBV20-1,TRBJ1-5,SAREGAGQPQH
TRBV10-3,TRBJ2-1,AISVVAGGTDEQF
TRBV29-1,TRBJ2-7,SANTGTGTYEQY
TRBV7-8,TRBJ1-1,ASSWGTMNTEAF
TRBV7-9,TRBJ2-5,ASSPGTDYQETQY
TRBV6-1,TRBJ2-1,ASSRTSFNEQF
TRBV5-6,TRBJ2-4,ASSALTSGGSLRNIQY
TRBV12-5,TRBJ2-1,ASGVVASGGPYNEQF
TRBV12-3/TRBV12-4,TRBJ2-3,ASRPSGSTDTQY
TRBV5-4,TRBJ1-6,ASSFDQGLGSPLH
TRBV27,TRBJ2-2,ASSFGTSGNTGELF
TRBV25-1,TRBJ2-1,ASSDDRGNYNEQF
TRBV29-1,TRBJ2-1,SVVAGDFDNEQF
TRBV28,TRBJ1-2,ASTDRGAYRGYT
TRBV7-2,TRBJ2-1,ASSLAYREQF
TRBV5-1,TRBJ2-7,ASSLDTDVYEQY
TRBV20-1,TRBJ1-5,SARVLGTRSQH
TRBV5-8,TRBJ1-1,ASSLETGGKKAF
TRBV5-1,TRBJ2-5,ASSVTGAEETQY
TRBV11-3,TRBJ2-3,ASSLAGIDTDTQY
TRBV27,TRBJ2-2,ASSPFAGGAGELF